There are a few counts of the clone carrying this T cell receptor (beta chain). Its antigen is undetermined. Deletions cut 4 bases from V and 0 bases from J, with 22 bases between. The CDR3 extends over 18 amino acids. Per the germline V gene, CDR1 is KGHSH and CDR2 is LQKENI. This record comes from a study of PD-L1 blockade in urothelial cancer. Study outcomes and limitations: Improved survival was predicted by pretreatment blood TCR clonality below the median.

Clones were sequenced by immunoSEQ multiplex PCR, and TCRdb holds only the in-frame ones, with some missing. The repertoire consists of some 52,000 clones, with roughly 80% occurring once and the leading ten covering less than 4.5%. Sequencing was performed on PBMCs, taken around atezolizumab (anti-PD-L1) treatment. This sequence originates from a man between 65 and 85 years old with urothelial cancer. The chain uses TRBV18 and TRBJ2-7, with D perhaps matching TRBD2 (6 bases). Written as DNA, the CDR3 is TGTGCCAGCTCACTACGTATTAACCGGGACTTTAGCTCCTACGAGCAGTACTTC. This translates into CASSLRINRDFSSYEQYF.